This TCR beta chain is drawn from a study of T cells after yellow fever vaccination. TCRdb re-called the 5' RACE reads through MiXCR, storing one row per CDR3 protein. The data hold 550,000 or so distinct CDR3 sequences, with less than 20% observed a single time. Whole-study results and caveats: Although most clonotypes did not, a small share appeared in both CD4 and CD8 compartments.

For this clonotype: Its cognate antigen is unknown.

The germline V gene has CDR1 LGHDT and CDR2 YNNKEL (reference sequence). This CDR3 has 15 amino acids. Trimming shortened V by 2 bases and J by 0 bases, and 8 bases separated the two germline ends. This rearrangement joins TRBV3-1 to TRBJ1-3; D is possibly TRBD1 (5 bases). The source of this sequence is a man aged 25 to 40 who received the YFV17D yellow fever vaccine. Material: PBMCs, obtained 15 days after the yellow fever booster vaccination. Here the CDR3 reads CASSQTGYSGNTIYF. The CDR3, as DNA: TGTGCCAGCAGCCAAACAGGATACTCTGGAAACACCATATATTTT.